This TCR beta chain was documented in a study of CXCR4 blockade with PD-1 therapy in pancreatic cancer (dated by TCRdb to about 2019). Study-wide context: The study analyzed resected pancreatic ductal adenocarcinoma using multiplex immunohistochemistry and TCRbeta immunosequencing, along with ex vivo slice culture to test PD-1 and CXCR4 blockade. To look at intratumoral heterogeneity, the researchers TCR-sequenced two geographically distinct regions from each of 6 or 7 tumors. Overall results and qualifications from the work: Amino acid clone frequency correlated strongly with the number of distinct nucleotide rearrangements encoding it, suggesting convergent selection by common tumor antigens. Tumors had clonal expansion, with a mean productive clonality of around 0.15 compared with about 0.05 in healthy blood, yet clonality showed no correlation with survival. Because only TCRbeta chains were sequenced, true antigen-specificity overlap of convergent dominant clones was left unconfirmed pending paired alpha-beta single-cell sequencing.

Including the terminal cysteine and phenylalanine, the CDR3 comprises 11 residues. Of all the DNA, just the CDR3 is kept, 33 bases in frame from base 1. V gives up 4 bases and J gives up 5 bases, and the segment between their germline ends measures 5 bases. TCRbeta CDR3 regions were immunosequenced from extracted DNA using the immunoSEQ Assay at Adaptive Biotechnologies. The study's own analysis went as follows. To measure the absolute abundance of each unique TCRbeta CDR3, the sequences were collapsed and filtered. Clonality, calculated using only productive in-frame rearrangements, was defined as 1 minus Pielou's evenness. For regional overlap, the top 100 nucleotide rearrangements were followed across paired samples, and the Morisita index was used to compare paired samples against unrelated samples. Convergence of nucleotide rearrangements onto identical amino acid sequences was assessed with the immunoSEQ Rearrangement Details tool. Not all clones reach the TCRdb copy of this immuneACCESS table, which keeps in-frame sequences only. Checked studies attribute under half of the gap to unresolved V genes and leave the rest unexplained. D and trimming were read from the DNA, whereas the V and J calls and clone size are those reported in that table. The sample includes roughly 18,000 clones, with around 72% observed a single time. The top ten constitute around 6.3% of the sample.

To note about this clone: What antigen it recognizes has not been identified. Per-base qualities were not stored, and no clone one base away is much larger.

The archived tumor blocks were obtained from patients to whom no neoadjuvant therapy had been administered before resection. For the preserved-tissue arm, the study drew on 30 to 35 surgical resection samples taken from some 25 pancreatic ductal adenocarcinoma patients who had not been treated previously. DNA for the resection arm was extracted from ten 5-micron curls of FFPE tumor lying next to the multiplex immunohistochemistry slide. This TCR came from a human donor with pancreatic ductal adenocarcinoma. The chain employs TRBV6-7 and TRBJ1-1; the D gene assignment is ambiguous. TRBV6-7 is given ORF status, its function remaining uncertain. Input material: tumor tissue. The DNA sequence is as follows: TGTGCCAGCAGTTCCGAAACTGAAGCTTTCTTT. It is translated as CASSSETEAFF.